The following is a T cell receptor beta chain sequence with its context. Between the trimmed V and J ends, which lost 4 bases and 6 bases, there was a span of 19 bases. The length of the CDR3 is 16 residues. Germline assignment: CDR1 LGHNT and CDR2 FRNRAP. This sample is part of a study of blood T cell repertoires in COVID-19. On the study more broadly: Spain, Italy and the United States supplied samples that represented acute and convalescent COVID-19. T cells, B-cell-depleted T cells, or PBMCs provided the cDNA or gDNA that served as material.

How the authors handled the data: Reference gene primer amplification gave nucleated cell count estimates. Produced via immunoSEQ multiplex PCR; TCRdb's table is partial and in-frame only. V and J calls and clone size are as listed in that table; D and trimming were resolved from the DNA. The data show about 130,000 clones, 75% to 85% seen once. The sequence derives from a man aged 35-49 years with active or convalescent COVID-19. The material sequenced was peripheral blood. The rearrangement uses TRBV12-5 and TRBJ1-5; tentatively, D is TRBD1 (5 bases). The CDR3 loop is CASGSLTKPGFQPQHF. The CDR3 DNA reads as TGTGCTAGTGGTTCCTTAACAAAACCAGGGTTTCAGCCCCAGCATTTT.